This T cell receptor (beta chain) was profiled in a study of technical replicates of blood from a few donors. The CDR3 consists of 13 residues. Germline V gene sequence: CDR1 GTSNPN, CDR2 SVGIG (reference sequence). Trimming took 8 bases from V and 0 from J, leaving 13 bases between them. Only in-frame clones appear in the TCRdb table, and some are missing; sequencing was by immunoSEQ multiplex PCR. The data show around 50,000 clones, roughly 90% seen once. A single count supports this clone. The chain combines TRBV30 with TRBJ1-1, with D possibly matching TRBD1 (6 bases). The receptor's source is a human donor in good health. Some clones in this sample may be carry-over from other donors' samples. The sequenced sample was PBMCs. The CDR3 sequence: CAVTRGMNTEAFF. CDR3 DNA sequence: TGTGCCGTAACGAGGGGGATGAACACTGAAGCTTTCTTT. Based on the CDR3 plus reference TRBV30 and TRBJ1-1, the full variable domain is SQTIHQWPATLVQPVGSPLSLECTVEGTSNPNLYWYRQAAGRGLQLLFYSVGIGQISSEVPQNLSASRPQDRQFILSSKKLLLSDSGFYLCAVTRGMNTEAFFGQGTRLTVV.